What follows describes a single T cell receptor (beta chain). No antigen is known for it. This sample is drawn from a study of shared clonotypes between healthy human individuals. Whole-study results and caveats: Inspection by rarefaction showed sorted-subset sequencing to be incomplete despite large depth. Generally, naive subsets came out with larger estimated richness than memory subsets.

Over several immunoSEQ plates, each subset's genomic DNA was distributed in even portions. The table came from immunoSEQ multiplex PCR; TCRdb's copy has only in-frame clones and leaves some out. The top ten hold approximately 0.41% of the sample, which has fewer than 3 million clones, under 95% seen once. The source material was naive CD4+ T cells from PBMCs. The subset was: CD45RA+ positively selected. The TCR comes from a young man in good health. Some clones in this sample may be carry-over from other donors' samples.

The CDR3 loop is CASSPLGVSTDTQYF. DNA of the CDR3: TGTGCCAGCAGCCCCCTCGGAGTGAGCACAGATACGCAGTATTTT. This chain links TRBV4-2 with TRBJ2-3; D unresolved. Trimming shortened V by 4 bases and J by 0 bases, and 11 bases separated the two germline ends. Germline values: CDR1 LGHNA, CDR2 YNFKEQ. This CDR3 comprises 15 residues.